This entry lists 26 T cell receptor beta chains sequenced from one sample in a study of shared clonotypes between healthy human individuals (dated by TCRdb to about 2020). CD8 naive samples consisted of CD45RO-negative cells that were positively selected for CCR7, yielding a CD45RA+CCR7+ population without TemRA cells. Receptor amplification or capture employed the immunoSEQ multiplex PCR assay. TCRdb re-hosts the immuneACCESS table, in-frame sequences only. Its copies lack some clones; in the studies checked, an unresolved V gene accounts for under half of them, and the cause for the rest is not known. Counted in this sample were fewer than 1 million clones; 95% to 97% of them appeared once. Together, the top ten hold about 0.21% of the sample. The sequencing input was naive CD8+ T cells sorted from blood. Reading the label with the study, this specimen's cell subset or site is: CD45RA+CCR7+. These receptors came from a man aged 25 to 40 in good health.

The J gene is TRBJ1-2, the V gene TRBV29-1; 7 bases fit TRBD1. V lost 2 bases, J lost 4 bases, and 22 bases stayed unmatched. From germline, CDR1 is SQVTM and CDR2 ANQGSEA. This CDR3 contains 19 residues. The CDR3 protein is CSVETLTRDRPTWSYGYTF. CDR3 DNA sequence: TGCAGCGTTGAAACCCTCACCCGGGACAGACCTACCTGGTCCTATGGCTACACCTTC.

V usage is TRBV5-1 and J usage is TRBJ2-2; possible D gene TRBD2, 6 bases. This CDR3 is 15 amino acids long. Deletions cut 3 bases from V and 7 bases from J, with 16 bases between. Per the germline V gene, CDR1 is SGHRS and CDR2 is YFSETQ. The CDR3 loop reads CASSWGIGGSGELFF. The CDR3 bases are TGCGCCAGCAGCTGGGGAATCGGGGGAAGCGGGGAGCTGTTTTTT.

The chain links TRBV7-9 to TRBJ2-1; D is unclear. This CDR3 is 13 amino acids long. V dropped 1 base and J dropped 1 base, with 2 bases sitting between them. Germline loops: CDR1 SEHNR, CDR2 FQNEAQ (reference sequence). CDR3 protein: CASSLESYNEQFF. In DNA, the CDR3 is TGTGCCAGCAGCTTAGAGTCCTACAATGAGCAGTTCTTC.

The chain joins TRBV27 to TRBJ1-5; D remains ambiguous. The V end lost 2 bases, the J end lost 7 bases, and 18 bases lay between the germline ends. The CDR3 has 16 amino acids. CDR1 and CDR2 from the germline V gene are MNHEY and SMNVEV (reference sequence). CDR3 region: CASSLNDPGIGQPQHF. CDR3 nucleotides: TGTGCCAGCAGTTTAAACGACCCGGGAATAGGGCAGCCCCAGCATTTT.

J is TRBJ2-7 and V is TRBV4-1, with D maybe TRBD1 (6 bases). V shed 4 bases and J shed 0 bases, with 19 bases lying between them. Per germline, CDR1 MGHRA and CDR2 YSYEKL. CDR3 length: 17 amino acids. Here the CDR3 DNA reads TGCGCCAGCAGCCCCTCGGATAGCGCAGGGGCCTCCTACGAGCAGTACTTC. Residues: CASSPSDSAGASYEQYF.

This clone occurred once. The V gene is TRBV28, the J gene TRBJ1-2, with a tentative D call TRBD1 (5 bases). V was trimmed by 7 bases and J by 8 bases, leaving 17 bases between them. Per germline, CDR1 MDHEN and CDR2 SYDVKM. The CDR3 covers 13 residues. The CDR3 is CASTHNRGLGYTF. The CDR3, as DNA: TGTGCCAGCACCCACAACCGGGGGTTAGGCTACACCTTC.

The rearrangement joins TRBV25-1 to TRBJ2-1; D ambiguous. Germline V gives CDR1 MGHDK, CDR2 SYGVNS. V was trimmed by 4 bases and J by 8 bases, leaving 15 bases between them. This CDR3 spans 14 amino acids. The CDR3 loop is CASSGQRRSDEQFF. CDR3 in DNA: TGTGCCAGCAGTGGCCAACGGCGGTCTGATGAGCAGTTCTTC. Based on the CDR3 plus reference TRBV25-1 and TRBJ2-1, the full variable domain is EADIYQTPRYLVIGTGKKITLECSQTMGHDKMYWYQQDPGMELHLIHYSYGVNSTEKGDLSSESTVSRIRTEHFPLTLESARPSHTSQYLCASSGQRRSDEQFFGPGTRLTVL.

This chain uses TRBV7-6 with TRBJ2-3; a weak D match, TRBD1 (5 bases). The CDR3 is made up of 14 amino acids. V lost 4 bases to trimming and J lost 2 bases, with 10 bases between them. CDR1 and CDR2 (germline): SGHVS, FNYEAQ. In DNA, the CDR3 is TGTGCCAGCAGCTACACAGGATCCACAGATACGCAGTATTTT. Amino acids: CASSYTGSTDTQYF.

CDR3 coding DNA: TGTGCCAGCAGCCCCCGGGGGACTAGCGGTGCCTACCTTGTCACAGATACGCAGTATTTT. Translation: CASSPRGTSGAYLVTDTQYF. The rearrangement uses TRBV9 and TRBJ2-3; 11 nucleotides align to TRBD2. CDR3 size: 20 residues. V lost 4 bases, J lost 2 bases, and 18 bases stayed unmatched. CDR1 is SGDLS, CDR2 YYNGEE, per germline.

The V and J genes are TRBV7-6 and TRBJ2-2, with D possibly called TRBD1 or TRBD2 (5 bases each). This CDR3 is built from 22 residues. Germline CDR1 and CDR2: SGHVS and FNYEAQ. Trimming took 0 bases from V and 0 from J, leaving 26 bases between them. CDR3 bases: TGTGCCAGCAGCTTAGCCGGCCCATTGGGACCGCCACCCAAGGCGAACACCGGGGAGCTGTTTTTT. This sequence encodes CASSLAGPLGPPPKANTGELFF.

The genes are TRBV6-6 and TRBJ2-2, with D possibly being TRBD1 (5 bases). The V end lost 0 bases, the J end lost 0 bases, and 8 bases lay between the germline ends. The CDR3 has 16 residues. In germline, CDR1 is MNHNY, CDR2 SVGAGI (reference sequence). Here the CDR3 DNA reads TGTGCCAGCAGTTACTCCGACAGCGCGAACACCGGGGAGCTGTTTTTT. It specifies CASSYSDSANTGELFF.

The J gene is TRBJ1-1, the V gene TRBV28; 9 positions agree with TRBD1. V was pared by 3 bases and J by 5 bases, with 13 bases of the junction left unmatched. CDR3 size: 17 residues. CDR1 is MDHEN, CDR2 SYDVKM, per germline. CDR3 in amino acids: CASSFRTLRQGGTEAFF. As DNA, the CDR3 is TGTGCCAGCAGTTTCCGTACACTCAGACAGGGGGGGACTGAAGCTTTCTTT.

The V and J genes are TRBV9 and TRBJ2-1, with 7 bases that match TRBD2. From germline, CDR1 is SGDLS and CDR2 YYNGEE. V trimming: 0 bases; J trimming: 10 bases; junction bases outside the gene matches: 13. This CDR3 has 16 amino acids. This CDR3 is CASSVGGTTDFGEQFF. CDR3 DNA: TGTGCCAGCAGCGTAGGCGGGACTACGGATTTCGGGGAGCAGTTCTTC.

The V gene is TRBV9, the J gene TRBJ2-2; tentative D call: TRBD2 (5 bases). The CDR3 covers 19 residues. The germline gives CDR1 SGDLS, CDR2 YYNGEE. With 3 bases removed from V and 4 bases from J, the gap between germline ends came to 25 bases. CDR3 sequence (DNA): TGTGCCAGCAGCGCGGTGGGCGGGTCGGGTGGTTTCGGCACCGGGGAGCTGTTTTTT. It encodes CASSAVGGSGGFGTGELFF.

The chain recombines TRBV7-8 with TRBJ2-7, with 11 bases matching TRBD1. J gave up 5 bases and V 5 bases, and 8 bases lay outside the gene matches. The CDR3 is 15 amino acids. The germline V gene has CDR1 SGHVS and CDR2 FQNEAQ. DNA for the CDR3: TGTGCCAGCAGCCGAAAGGGACAGGGGGACGACGAGCAGTACTTC. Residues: CASSRKGQGDDEQYF. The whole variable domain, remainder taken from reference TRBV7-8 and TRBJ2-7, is GAGVSQSPRYKVAKRGQDVALRCDPISGHVSLFWYQQALGQGPEFLTYFQNEAQLDKSGLPSDRFFAERPEGSVSTLKIQRTQQEDSAVYLCASSRKGQGDDEQYFGPGTRLTVT.

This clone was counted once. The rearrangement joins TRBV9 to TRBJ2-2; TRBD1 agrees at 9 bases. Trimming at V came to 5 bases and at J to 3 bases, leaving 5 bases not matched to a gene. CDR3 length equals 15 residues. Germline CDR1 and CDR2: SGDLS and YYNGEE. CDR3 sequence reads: CASRDGTGYTGELFF. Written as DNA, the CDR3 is TGTGCCAGCAGGGACGGGACAGGGTACACCGGGGAGCTGTTTTTT.

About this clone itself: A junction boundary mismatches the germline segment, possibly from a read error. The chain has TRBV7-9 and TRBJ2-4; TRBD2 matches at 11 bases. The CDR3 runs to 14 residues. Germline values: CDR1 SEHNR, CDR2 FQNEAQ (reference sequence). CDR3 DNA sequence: TGTGCCAGCAGCGTAGCGGGAGGGAAAAACATTCAGTACTTC. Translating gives CASSVAGGKNIQYF.

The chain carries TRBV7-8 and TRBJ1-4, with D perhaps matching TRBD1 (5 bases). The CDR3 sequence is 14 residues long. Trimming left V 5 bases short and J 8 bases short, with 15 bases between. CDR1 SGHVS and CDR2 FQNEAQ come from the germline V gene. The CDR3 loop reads CASSPHEAGEKLFF. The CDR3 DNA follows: TGTGCCAGCAGCCCTCACGAGGCAGGGGAAAAACTGTTTTTT.

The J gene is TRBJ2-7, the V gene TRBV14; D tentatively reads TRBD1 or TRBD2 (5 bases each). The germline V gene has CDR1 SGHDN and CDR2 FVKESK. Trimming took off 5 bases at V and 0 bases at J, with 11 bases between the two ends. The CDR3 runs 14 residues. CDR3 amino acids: CASSTPGRSYEQYF. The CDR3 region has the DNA TGTGCCAGCAGCACTCCGGGACGCTCCTACGAGCAGTACTTC.

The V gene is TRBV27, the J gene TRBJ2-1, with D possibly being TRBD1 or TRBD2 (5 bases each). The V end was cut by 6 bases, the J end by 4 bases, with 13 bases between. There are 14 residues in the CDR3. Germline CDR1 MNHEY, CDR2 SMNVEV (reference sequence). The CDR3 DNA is TGTGCCAGCAGGGAGGCCACAGGTTACAATGAGCAGTTCTTC. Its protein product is CASREATGYNEQFF.

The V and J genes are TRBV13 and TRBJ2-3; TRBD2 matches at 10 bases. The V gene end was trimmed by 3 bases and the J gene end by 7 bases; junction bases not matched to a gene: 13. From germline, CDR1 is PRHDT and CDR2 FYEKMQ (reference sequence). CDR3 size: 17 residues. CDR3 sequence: CASSFVIAGGSRNTQYF. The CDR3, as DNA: TGTGCCAGCAGCTTCGTCATAGCGGGAGGCTCGAGAAATACGCAGTATTTT.

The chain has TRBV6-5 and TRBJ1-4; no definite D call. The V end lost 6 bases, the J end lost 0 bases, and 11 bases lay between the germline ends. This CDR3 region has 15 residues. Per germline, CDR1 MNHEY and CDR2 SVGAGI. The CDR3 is CASSYAPATNEKLFF. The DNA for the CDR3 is TGTGCCAGCAGCTACGCGCCTGCAACTAATGAAAAACTGTTTTTT.

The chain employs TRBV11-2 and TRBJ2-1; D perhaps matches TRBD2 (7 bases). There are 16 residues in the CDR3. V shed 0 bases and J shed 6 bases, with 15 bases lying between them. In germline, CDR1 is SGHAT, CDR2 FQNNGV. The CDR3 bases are TGTGCCAGCAGCTTAGAACGGGGGGCTGTCTTCAATGAGCAGTTCTTC. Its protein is CASSLERGAVFNEQFF.

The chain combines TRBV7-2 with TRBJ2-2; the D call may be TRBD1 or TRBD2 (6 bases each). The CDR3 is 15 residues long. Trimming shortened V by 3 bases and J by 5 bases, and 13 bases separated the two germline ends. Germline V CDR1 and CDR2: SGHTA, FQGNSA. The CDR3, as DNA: TGTGCCAGCAGCTTTGGAAGGGGGGCGACCGGGGAGCTGTTTTTT. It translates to CASSFGRGATGELFF.

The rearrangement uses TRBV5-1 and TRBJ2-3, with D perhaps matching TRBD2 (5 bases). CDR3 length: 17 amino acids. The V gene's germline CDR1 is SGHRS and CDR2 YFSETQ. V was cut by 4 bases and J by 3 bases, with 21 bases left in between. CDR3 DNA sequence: TGCGCCAGCAGCCGAAGCCTCCTAGGCGAGCGGACAGATACGCAGTATTTT. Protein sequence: CASSRSLLGERTDTQYF.

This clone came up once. The CDR3 nucleotides read TGCAGCGTTAGCCCACAGGGACCCGGAAACACCATATATTTT. Its translation: CSVSPQGPGNTIYF. The chain carries TRBV29-1 and TRBJ1-3; D may be TRBD1 (6 bases). The V end lost 5 bases, the J end lost 4 bases, and 15 bases lay between the germline ends. Germline CDR1 is SQVTM and CDR2 is ANQGSEA. The CDR3 loop spans 14 amino acids.